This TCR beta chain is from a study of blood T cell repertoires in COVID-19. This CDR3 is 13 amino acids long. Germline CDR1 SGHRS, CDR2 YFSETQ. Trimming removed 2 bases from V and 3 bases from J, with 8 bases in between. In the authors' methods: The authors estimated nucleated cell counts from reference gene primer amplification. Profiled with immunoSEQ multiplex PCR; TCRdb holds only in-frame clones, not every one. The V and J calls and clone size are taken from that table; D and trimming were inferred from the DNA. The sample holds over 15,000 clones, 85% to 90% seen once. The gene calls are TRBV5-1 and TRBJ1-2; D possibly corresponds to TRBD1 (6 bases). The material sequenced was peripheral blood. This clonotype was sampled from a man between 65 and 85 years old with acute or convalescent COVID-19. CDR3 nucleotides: TGCGCCAGCAGCTTAGACAGGCACTATGGCTACACCTTC. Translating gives CASSLDRHYGYTF.